This TCR beta chain is drawn from a study of T cells in Graves' hyperthyroidism and ophthalmopathy. What was amplified from RNA transcripts were TCR beta CDR3 regions. The TCR CDR3 first-round RT-PCR relied on the HTBI primer set. TCRdb recomputed calls from the multiplex PCR reads with MiXCR, one row per CDR3 protein. Of 300,000 or so distinct CDR3 sequences listed, 17% are singletons. Patients having uncontrolled infection, another autoimmune disease, pregnancy or lactation were not included. PBMCs were collected from a roughly 9.7 ml volume of fresh peripheral blood. V was cut by 2 bases and J by 5 bases, with 18 bases left in between. Germline assignment: CDR1 MNHEY and CDR2 SMNVEV (reference sequence). The CDR3 contains 17 residues.

This receptor was taken from a woman between 55 and 75 years old with Graves' ophthalmopathy. The genes are TRBV27 and TRBJ1-4; TRBD1 might be the D (6 bases). The source material was blood. The CDR3 sequence: CASSLTPWTESNEKLFF. The CDR3, as DNA: TGTGCCAGCAGTTTAACACCATGGACAGAGAGCAATGAAAAACTGTTTTTT.